This T cell receptor (beta chain) is drawn from a study of technical replicates of blood from several donors. Profiled with immunoSEQ multiplex PCR; TCRdb holds only in-frame clones, not every one. The sample carries fewer than 65,000 clones, 87% recorded once. V lost 4 bases to trimming and J lost 6 bases; unmatched junction nucleotides: 10. This CDR3 spans 15 amino acids. Looked up from germline, CDR1 is GTSNPN and CDR2 is SVGIG (reference sequence). What was sequenced was PBMCs. The TCR sequence derives from a human donor in good health. Some clones in this sample may be carry-over from other donors' samples. This chain connects TRBV30 to TRBJ2-1; TRBD2 agrees at 9 bases. The chain's CDR3 is CAWKISGSNRNEQFF. The CDR3 region has the DNA TGTGCCTGGAAGATTAGCGGGAGTAATCGCAATGAGCAGTTCTTC.